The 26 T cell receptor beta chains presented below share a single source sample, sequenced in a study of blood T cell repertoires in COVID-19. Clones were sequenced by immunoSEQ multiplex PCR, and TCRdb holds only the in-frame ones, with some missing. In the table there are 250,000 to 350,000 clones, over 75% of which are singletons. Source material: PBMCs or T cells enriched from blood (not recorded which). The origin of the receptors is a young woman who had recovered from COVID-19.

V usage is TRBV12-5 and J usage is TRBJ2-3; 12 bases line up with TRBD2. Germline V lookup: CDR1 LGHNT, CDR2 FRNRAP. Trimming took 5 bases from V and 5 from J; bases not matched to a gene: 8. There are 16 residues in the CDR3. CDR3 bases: TGTGCTAGTGGTCCTAGCCCGGGACTAGCGGGAGATACGCAGTATTTT. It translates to CASGPSPGLAGDTQYF.

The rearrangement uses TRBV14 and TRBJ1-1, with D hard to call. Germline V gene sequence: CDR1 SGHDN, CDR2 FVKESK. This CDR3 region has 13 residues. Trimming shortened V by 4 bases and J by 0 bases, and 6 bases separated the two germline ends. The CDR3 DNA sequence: TGTGCCAGCAGCCTCACAGTGAACACTGAAGCTTTCTTT. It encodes CASSLTVNTEAFF.

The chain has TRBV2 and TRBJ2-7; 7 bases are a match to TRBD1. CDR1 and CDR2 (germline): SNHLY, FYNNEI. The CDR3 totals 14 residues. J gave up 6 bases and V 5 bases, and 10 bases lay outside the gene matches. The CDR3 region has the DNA TGTGCCAGCAGTTACGACAGGGTCGGAGCCGAGCAGTACTTC. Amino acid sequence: CASSYDRVGAEQYF.

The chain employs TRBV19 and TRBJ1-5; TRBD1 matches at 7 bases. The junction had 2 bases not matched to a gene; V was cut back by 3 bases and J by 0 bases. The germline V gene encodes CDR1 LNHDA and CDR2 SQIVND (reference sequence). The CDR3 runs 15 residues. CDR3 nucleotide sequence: TGTGCCAGTAGTATGGGACAGAATAGCAATCAGCCCCAGCATTTT. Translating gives CASSMGQNSNQPQHF.

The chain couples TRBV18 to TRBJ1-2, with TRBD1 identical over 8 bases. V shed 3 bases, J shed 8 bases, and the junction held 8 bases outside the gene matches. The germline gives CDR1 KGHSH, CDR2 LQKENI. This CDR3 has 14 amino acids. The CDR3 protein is CASSPLDREGGYTF. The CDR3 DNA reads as TGTGCCAGCTCACCGTTGGACAGGGAAGGCGGCTACACCTTC.

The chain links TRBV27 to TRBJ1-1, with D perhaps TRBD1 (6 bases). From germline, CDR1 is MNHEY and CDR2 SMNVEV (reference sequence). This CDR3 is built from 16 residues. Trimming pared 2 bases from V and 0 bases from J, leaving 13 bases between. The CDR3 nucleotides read TGTGCCAGCAGTTTAAACCGGGGGGGCATGAACACTGAAGCTTTCTTT. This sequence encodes CASSLNRGGMNTEAFF.

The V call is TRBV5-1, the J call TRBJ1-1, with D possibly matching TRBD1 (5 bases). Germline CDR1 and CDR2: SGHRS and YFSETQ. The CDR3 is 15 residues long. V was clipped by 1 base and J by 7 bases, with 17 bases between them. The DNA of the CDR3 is TGCGCCAGCAGCTTGTCAGGTGGTGGACACCTTGAAGCTTTCTTT. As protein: CASSLSGGGHLEAFF.

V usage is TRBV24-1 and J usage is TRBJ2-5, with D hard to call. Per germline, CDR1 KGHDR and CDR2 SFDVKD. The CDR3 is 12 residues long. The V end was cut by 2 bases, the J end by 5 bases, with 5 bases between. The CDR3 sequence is CATSDSRETQYF. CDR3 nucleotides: TGTGCCACCAGTGATTCGCGGGAGACCCAGTACTTC.

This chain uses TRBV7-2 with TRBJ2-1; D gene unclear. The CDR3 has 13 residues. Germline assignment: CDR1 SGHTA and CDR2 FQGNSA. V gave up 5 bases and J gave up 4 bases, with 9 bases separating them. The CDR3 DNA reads TGTGCCAGCAGCCCCCGACATTACAATGAGCAGTTCTTC. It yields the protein CASSPRHYNEQFF.

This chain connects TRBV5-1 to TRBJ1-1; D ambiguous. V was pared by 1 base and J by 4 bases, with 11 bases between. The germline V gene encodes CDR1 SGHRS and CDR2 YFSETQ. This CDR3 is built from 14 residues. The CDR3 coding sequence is TGCGCCAGCAGCTTGACGACGGGTTCCACTGAAGCTTTCTTT. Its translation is CASSLTTGSTEAFF.

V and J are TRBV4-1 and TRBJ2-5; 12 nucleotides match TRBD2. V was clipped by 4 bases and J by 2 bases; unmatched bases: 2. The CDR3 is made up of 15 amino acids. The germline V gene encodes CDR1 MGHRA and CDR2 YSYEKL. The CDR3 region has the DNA TGCGCCAGCAGCCGGACTAGCGGGGAACAAGAGACCCAGTACTTC. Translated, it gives CASSRTSGEQETQYF.

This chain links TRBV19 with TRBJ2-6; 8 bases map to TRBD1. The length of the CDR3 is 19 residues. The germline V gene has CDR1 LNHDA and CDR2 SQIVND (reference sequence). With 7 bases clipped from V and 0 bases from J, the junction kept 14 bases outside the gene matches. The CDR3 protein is CASKGEMGQANSGANVLTF. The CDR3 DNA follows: TGTGCCAGTAAGGGGGAAATGGGACAGGCCAACTCTGGGGCCAACGTCCTGACTTTC.

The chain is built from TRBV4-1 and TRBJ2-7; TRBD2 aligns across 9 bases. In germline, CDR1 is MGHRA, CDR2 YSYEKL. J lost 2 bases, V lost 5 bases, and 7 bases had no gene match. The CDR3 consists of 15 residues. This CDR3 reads CASSGAGGHTYEQYF. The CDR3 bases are TGCGCCAGCAGCGGTGCGGGAGGGCACACCTACGAGCAGTACTTC.

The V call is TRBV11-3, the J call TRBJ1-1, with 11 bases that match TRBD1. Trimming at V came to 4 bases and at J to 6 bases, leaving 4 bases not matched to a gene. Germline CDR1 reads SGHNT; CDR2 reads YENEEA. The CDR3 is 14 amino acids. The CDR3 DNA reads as TGTGCCAGCAGCTGGGGACAGGGGGTAGCTGAAGCTTTCTTT. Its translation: CASSWGQGVAEAFF.

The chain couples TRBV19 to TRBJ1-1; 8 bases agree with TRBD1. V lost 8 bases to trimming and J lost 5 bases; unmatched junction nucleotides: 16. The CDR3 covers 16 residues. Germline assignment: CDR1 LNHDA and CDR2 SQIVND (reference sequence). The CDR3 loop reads CASRTGSWYPITEAFF. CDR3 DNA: TGTGCCAGTCGGACAGGGAGTTGGTATCCAATTACTGAAGCTTTCTTT.

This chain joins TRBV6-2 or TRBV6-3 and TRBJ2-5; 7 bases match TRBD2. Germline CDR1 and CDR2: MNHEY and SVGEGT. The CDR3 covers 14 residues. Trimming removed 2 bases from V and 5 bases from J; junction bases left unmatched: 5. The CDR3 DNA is TGTGCCAGCAGTTACCTCCGGGGAGGGGAGACCCAGTACTTC. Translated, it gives CASSYLRGGETQYF.

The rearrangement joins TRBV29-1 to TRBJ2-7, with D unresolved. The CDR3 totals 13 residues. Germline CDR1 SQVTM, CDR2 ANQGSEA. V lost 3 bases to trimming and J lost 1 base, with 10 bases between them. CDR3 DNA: TGCAGCGTTGAGGGCCTCCAATCCTACGAGCAGTACTTC. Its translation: CSVEGLQSYEQYF.

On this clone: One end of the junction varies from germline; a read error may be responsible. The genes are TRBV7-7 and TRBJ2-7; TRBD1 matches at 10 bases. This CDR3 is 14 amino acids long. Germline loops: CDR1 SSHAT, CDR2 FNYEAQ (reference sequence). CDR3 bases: TGTGCTAGCAGCCCCGGACAGGGGGCCTACGAGCAGTACTTC. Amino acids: CASSPGQGAYEQYF.

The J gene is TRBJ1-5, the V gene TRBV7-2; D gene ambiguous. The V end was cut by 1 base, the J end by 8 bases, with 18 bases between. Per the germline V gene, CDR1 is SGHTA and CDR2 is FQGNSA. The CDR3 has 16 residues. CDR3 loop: CASSLELPRDREPQHF. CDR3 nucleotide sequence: TGTGCCAGCAGCTTAGAGTTGCCGAGGGATAGGGAGCCCCAGCATTTT.

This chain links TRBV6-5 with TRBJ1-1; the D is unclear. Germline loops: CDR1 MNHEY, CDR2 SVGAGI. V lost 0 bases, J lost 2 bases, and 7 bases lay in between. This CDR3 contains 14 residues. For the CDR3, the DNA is TGTGCCAGCAGTTACTCTCCTATAAACACTGAAGCTTTCTTT. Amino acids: CASSYSPINTEAFF.

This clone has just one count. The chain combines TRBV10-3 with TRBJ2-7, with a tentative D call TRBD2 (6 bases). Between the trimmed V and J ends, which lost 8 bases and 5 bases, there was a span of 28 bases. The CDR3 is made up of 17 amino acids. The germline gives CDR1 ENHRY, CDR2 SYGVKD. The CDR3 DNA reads TGTGCCATCTCTTGGGGGGTCAGGGCCCTAGAAATTGACGAGCAGTACTTC. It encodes CAISWGVRALEIDEQYF.

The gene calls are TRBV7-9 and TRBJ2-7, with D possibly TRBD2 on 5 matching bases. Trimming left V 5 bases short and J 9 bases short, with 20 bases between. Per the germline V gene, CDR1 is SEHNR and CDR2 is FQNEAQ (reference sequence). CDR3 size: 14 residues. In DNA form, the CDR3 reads TGTGCCAGCAGCCTCGACGGGCGCTACGAGGGGCAGTACTTC. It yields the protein CASSLDGRYEGQYF.

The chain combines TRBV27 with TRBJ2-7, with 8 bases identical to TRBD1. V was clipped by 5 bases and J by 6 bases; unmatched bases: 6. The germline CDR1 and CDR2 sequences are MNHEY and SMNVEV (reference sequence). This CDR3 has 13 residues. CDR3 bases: TGTGCCAGCAGTACCCGGACAGGGTTCGAGCAGTACTTC. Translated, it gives CASSTRTGFEQYF.

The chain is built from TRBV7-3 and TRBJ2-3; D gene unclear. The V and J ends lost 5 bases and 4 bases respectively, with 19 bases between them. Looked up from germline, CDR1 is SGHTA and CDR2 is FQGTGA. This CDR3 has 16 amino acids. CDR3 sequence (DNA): TGTGCCAGCAGCCCACGGCGCTCCAGAAGCGCAGATACGCAGTATTTT. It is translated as CASSPRRSRSADTQYF. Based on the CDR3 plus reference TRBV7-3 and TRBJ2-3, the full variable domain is GAGVSQTPSNKVTEKGKYVELRCDPISGHTALYWYRQSLGQGPEFLIYFQGTGAADDSGLPNDRFFAVRPEGSVSTLKIQRTERGDSAVYLCASSPRRSRSADTQYFGPGTRLTVL.

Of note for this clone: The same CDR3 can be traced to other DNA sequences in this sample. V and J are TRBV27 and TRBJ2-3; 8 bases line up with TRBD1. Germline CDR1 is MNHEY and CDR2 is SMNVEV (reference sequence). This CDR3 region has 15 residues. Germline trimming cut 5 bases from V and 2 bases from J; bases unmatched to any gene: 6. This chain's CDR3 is CASSPRDRPTDTQYF. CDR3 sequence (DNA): TGTGCCAGCAGTCCCCGGGACAGGCCCACAGATACGCAGTATTTT.

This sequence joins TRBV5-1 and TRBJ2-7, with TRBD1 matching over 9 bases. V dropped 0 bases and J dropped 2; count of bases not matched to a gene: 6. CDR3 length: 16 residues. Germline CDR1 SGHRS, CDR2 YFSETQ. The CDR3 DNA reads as TGCGCCAGCAGCTTGGAAGGCGGACAGGGGACCTACGAGCAGTACTTC. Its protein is CASSLEGGQGTYEQYF.